This TCR beta chain originates from a study of CD8+ T cells in alopecia areata. RNA extraction and reverse transcription yielded cDNA as sequencing template. TCRdb's copy holds only in-frame clones and misses some; the assay was immunoSEQ multiplex PCR. The top ten clones hold 4.5% to 6% of a sample with 200,000 or so clones, 55% to 70% of them seen once. This clone was seen only a few times. Treatment denoted: oral pan-JAK inhibitor, 5-10 mg twice daily. Alopecia areata patients provided lesional scalp punch biopsies and peripheral blood, both collected for the study. The sample in question was CD4+ T cells sorted from blood, obtained at week 24, from a patient treated with tofacitinib. This sequence was found in a human donor with alopecia areata.

The CDR3: CASSGEAVATNEKLFF. The CDR3 DNA reads TGTGCCAGCAGCGGAGAAGCCGTGGCAACTAATGAAAAACTGTTTTTT. This chain uses TRBV5-6 with TRBJ1-4; D remains ambiguous. There are 16 residues in the CDR3. CDR1 is SGHDT, CDR2 YYEEEE, per germline. Trimming pared 4 bases from V and 0 bases from J, leaving 13 bases between. Full variable domain (missing parts from reference TRBV5-6 and TRBJ1-4): DAGVTQSPTHLIKTRGQQVTLRCSPKSGHDTVSWYQQALGQGPQFIFQYYEEEERQRGNFPDRFSGHQFPNYSSELNVNALLLGDSALYLCASSGEAVATNEKLFFGSGTQLSVL.